These T cell receptor beta chains were read from a single sample in a study of cytomegalovirus exposure and HLA in healthy donors. The protocol was immunoSEQ multiplex PCR, while the TCRdb copy is restricted to in-frame clones and leaves out a portion. Among some 190,000 clones, roughly 81% were seen once, and the ten largest hold roughly 2%. Sequencing input: PBMCs. Receptors were obtained from a woman aged 25 to 39 in good health and CMV-seropositive. Both conserved end residues are part of each CDR3. The order of the fields is V gene, D gene, J gene, clone size, CDR3 DNA, CDR3 protein. The D gene is left open where the match is weak. Clone sizes are given selectively: once, few, many, or a class where the clone is expanded.

TRBV15	.	TRBJ2-1	.	TGTGCCACCAGCAGATTAGTCACCTACAATGAGCAGTTCTTC	CATSRLVTYNEQFF
TRBV28	.	TRBJ2-7	.	TGTGCCAGCAGTCAAATCTCCTACGAGCAGTACTTC	CASSQISYEQYF
TRBV30	.	TRBJ2-1	.	TGTGCCTGGAGTTCCCCGGGGGTAGGTAAGAATGAGCAGTTCTTC	CAWSSPGVGKNEQFF
TRBV25-1	TRBD1	TRBJ1-1	.	TGTGCCAGCAGTGAAAGGTGGGGACAGCCGAACACTGAAGCTTTCTTT	CASSERWGQPNTEAFF
TRBV2	.	TRBJ2-1	.	TGTGCCAGCAGTGAAATTCGTCTAGAAGTTTATGAGCAGTTCTTC	CASSEIRLEVYEQFF
TRBV7-2	TRBD2	TRBJ2-3	.	TGTGCCAGCAGCGTCACTAGCGGGGGCCCGCCCCTGCGAGATACGCAGTATTTT	CASSVTSGGPPLRDTQYF
TRBV5-1	.	TRBJ2-7	.	TGCGCCAGCAGCTTTGGTAGCGGATACTACGAGCAGTACTTC	CASSFGSGYYEQYF
TRBV12-1	.	TRBJ2-7	few	TGTGCCAGCAGCTACAGCGGACAGGGGGCTTACGAGCAGTACTTC	CASSYSGQGAYEQYF
TRBV7-9	TRBD1	TRBJ2-2	once	TGTGCCAGCAGCTTAGCCGGGACAGCGAACACCGGGGAGCTGTTTTTT	CASSLAGTANTGELFF
TRBV10-3	.	TRBJ1-1	.	TGTGCCATCAGGGAGCCTTCGGCGGAGACTGAAGCTTTCTTT	CAIREPSAETEAFF
TRBV4-3	.	TRBJ2-4	.	TGCGCCAGCAGCCAAGATCAGGTTAACATTCAGTACTTC	CASSQDQVNIQYF
TRBV6-5	TRBD2	TRBJ2-2	.	TGTGCCACGCGGGGGTCGACCGGGGAGCTGTTTTTT	CATRGSTGELFF
TRBV7-9	.	TRBJ1-4	.	TGTGCCAGCAGCCGGGTGGGGCGTGAAAAACTGTTTTTT	CASSRVGREKLFF
TRBV2	.	TRBJ1-4	.	TGTGCCAGCAGCCAGAATGAAAAACTGTTTTTT	CASSQNEKLFF
TRBV7-9	.	TRBJ2-1	.	TGTGCCAGCAGCCTGAGGGCCCCTTCGAATGAGCAGTTCTTC	CASSLRAPSNEQFF
TRBV28	TRBD2	TRBJ2-3	.	TGTGCCAGCAGTTTGCGGGAGTATACGCAGTATTTT	CASSLREYTQYF
TRBV19	TRBD2	TRBJ2-7	.	TGTGCCAGTAGTATATCCGTAGGGGAGGGAGCCTACGAGCAGTACTTC	CASSISVGEGAYEQYF
TRBV19	TRBD1	TRBJ2-3	.	TGTGCCAGTAGAGACAGGGGATTAGATACGCAGTATTTT	CASRDRGLDTQYF
TRBV6-6	TRBD1	TRBJ1-1	few	TGTGCCAGCAGTTACAGTCGACAGGGGGCCTCTGAAGCTTTCTTT	CASSYSRQGASEAFF
TRBV19	TRBD1	TRBJ1-5	.	TGTGCCAGTAGTATATTGGGACAGGCTCATCAGCCCCAGCATTTT	CASSILGQAHQPQHF
TRBV4-3	TRBD2	TRBJ2-7	.	TGCGCCAGCAGCCAAGATCGGGGACTAGCGGGAGGCGAGCAGTACTTC	CASSQDRGLAGGEQYF
TRBV5-6	TRBD1	TRBJ2-7	.	TGTGCCAGCAGCGAAATAGGGACAGGGGGCTTCTACGAGCAGTACTTC	CASSEIGTGGFYEQYF
TRBV30	TRBD2	TRBJ2-7	.	TGTGCCTGGAGTGAAAATAGCGGGTACGAGCAGTACTTC	CAWSENSGYEQYF
TRBV6-5	.	TRBJ1-6	few	TGTGCCAGCAGAGAACAGCAGTATAATTCACCCCTCCACTTT	CASREQQYNSPLHF
TRBV29-1	TRBD1	TRBJ1-2	.	TGCAGCGTTGGGGACAGGGTAGACTATGGCTACACCTTC	CSVGDRVDYGYTF
TRBV6-5	.	TRBJ2-2	.	TGTGCCAGCAGAAGACTTGGGAGCACCGGGGAGCTGTTTTTT	CASRRLGSTGELFF
TRBV4-2	TRBD1	TRBJ1-5	few	TGTGCCAGCAGCCAAACAGGGGGTGATCAGCCCCAGCATTTT	CASSQTGGDQPQHF
TRBV7-9	.	TRBJ2-5	.	TGTGCCAGCAGCTTAGGGTCAGTGGAGGAGACCCAGTACTTC	CASSLGSVEETQYF
TRBV5-4	.	TRBJ1-4	.	TGTGCCAGCAGCCTCCCGGGCGGGGAAGCTAATGAAAAACTGTTTTTT	CASSLPGGEANEKLFF
TRBV7-9	.	TRBJ2-5	.	TGTGCCAGCAGTAATCAGGGTTTCCAAGAGACCCAGTACTTC	CASSNQGFQETQYF
TRBV19	TRBD1	TRBJ2-1	.	TGTGCCAGTAGTCGCCAGGGGGAAAGCCCCAATGAGCAGTTCTTC	CASSRQGESPNEQFF
TRBV5-1	TRBD1	TRBJ1-1	.	TGCGCCAGCAGCCGCAGGACAGGGGGCACTGAAGCTTTCTTT	CASSRRTGGTEAFF
TRBV18	.	TRBJ2-7	.	TGTGCCAGCTCATCAAGGTATCAGGGCTCCTACGAGCAGTACTTC	CASSSRYQGSYEQYF
TRBV4-1	TRBD2	TRBJ2-1	few	TGCGCCAGCAGCCAAGATCCGCGGCGGACTAGCGGGTACGACAATGAGCAGTTCTTC	CASSQDPRRTSGYDNEQFF
TRBV6-1	TRBD1	TRBJ2-5	few	TGTGCCAGCAGTGAAGGGCCCAGGACAGGGGGGACCCAGTACTTC	CASSEGPRTGGTQYF
TRBV5-6	TRBD1	TRBJ2-7	.	TGTGCCAGCAGCATAGGACAGGGGGCGGGCTACGAGCAGTACTTC	CASSIGQGAGYEQYF
TRBV2	TRBD1	TRBJ1-5	.	TGTGCCAGCAGGGGACAGGGACTGAGCAATCAGCCCCAGCATTTT	CASRGQGLSNQPQHF
TRBV9	.	TRBJ2-2	.	TGTGCCAGCAGCGTAGGAGTGACAGCCTACACCGGGGAGCTGTTTTTT	CASSVGVTAYTGELFF
TRBV19	.	TRBJ1-2	.	TGTGCCAGTAGTCCCCCCTCCCAGGGTAGGACGTTCTATGGCTACACCTTC	CASSPPSQGRTFYGYTF
TRBV6-1	TRBD1	TRBJ2-1	.	TGTGCCAGCTTGGACAGGGCCTCCTACAATGAGCAGTTCTTC	CASLDRASYNEQFF
TRBV28	.	TRBJ1-1	.	TGTGCCAGCAGTTTATTAAACAGTCCTGAAGCTTTCTTT	CASSLLNSPEAFF
TRBV4-3	TRBD2	TRBJ2-7	once	TGCGCCAGCAGCCAAGATTTGACTAGCGGGAGTGTTCTCTTC	CASSQDLTSGSVLF
TRBV28	.	TRBJ1-5	.	TGTGCCAGCGTTTTGGGGGCGTGGAATCAGCCCCAGCATTTT	CASVLGAWNQPQHF
TRBV2	TRBD1	TRBJ2-7	few	TGTGCCAGCAGTCCCGGGACAGCCCATTACGAGCAGTACTTC	CASSPGTAHYEQYF
TRBV6-5	.	TRBJ2-4	few	TGTGCCAGCAGTTACAGGGGTGGGAAAAACATTCAGTACTTC	CASSYRGGKNIQYF
TRBV19	.	TRBJ1-2	few	TGTGCCAGCAAAGGGGGACACTATGGCCAGGGTGGCTACACCTTC	CASKGGHYGQGGYTF
TRBV7-9	TRBD1	TRBJ2-7	.	TGTGCCAGCAGCTTACAGAGACAGGGTATCTACGAGCAGTACTTC	CASSLQRQGIYEQYF
TRBV7-6	TRBD1	TRBJ2-2	.	TGTGCCAGCAGCTTAGAGGGGGCACTACTAAACACCGGGGAGCTGTTTTTT	CASSLEGALLNTGELFF
TRBV7-9	TRBD1	TRBJ1-3	.	TGTGCCAGCAGCCTTGACAGGGGCTCTGGAAACACCATATATTTT	CASSLDRGSGNTIYF
TRBV5-4	.	TRBJ2-7	.	TGTGCCAGCAGCTTGGGTCAGGGGGGAAGGAGCGAGCAGTACTTC	CASSLGQGGRSEQYF